This T cell receptor beta chain came from a study of response to subunit inactivated influenza vaccine. Regarding the study as a whole: Authors suggested few new T cells are recruited by each seasonal influenza vaccination.

This clonotype was counted between two and nine times. Its cognate antigen is unknown. MiXCR, run by TCRdb on the RT-PCR reads, gives a single entry per CDR3 protein. Of about 500,000 distinct CDR3 sequences listed, approximately 16% were seen once; the top ten hold 3%. This receptor was identified in a man aged 45 to 75 who received an inactivated influenza vaccine. The source was CD4+ T cells sorted from PBMCs, collected about 23 months after vaccination.

The CDR3 DNA reads TGTGCCAGCAGTTACTCGAGGGTTATCGGGGCAGATACGCAGTATTTT. Protein product: CASSYSRVIGADTQYF. The chain recombines TRBV6-2 or TRBV6-3 with TRBJ2-3; TRBD2 is a possible D gene (5 bases). Germline V gives CDR1 MNHEY, CDR2 SVGEGT. This CDR3 contains 16 residues. With 0 bases removed from V and 4 bases from J, the gap between germline ends came to 14 bases.